The 5 T cell receptor beta chains below come from one sample, sequenced in a study of blood T cells in healthy people across ages. With a J-beta primer mix and a sample-barcoded 5' primer, a second PCR ran about 6 to 11 cycles. TCRdb analysed the 5' RACE reads with MiXCR anew, one entry per CDR3 protein. The sample lists over 1.5 million distinct CDR3 sequences; about 49% were seen once. The source material was blood. These receptors were collected from a woman aged 40-49 years in good health.

This clonotype showed up just a few times. V is TRBV5-1 and J is TRBJ2-5; 8 bases map to TRBD1. The trim removed 7 bases at V and 5 bases at J, leaving 10 bases unmatched. The germline CDR1 and CDR2 sequences are SGHRS and YFSETQ. The CDR3 extends over 14 amino acids. CDR3 DNA: TGCGCCAGCTTTACACGGACAGGGAGGGAGACCCAGTACTTC. Translating it yields CASFTRTGRETQYF.

This clonotype was counted between two and nine times. The chain uses TRBV12-3 or TRBV12-4 and TRBJ1-2; TRBD1 is a possible D gene (5 bases). This CDR3 has 14 residues. The V end lost 10 bases, the J end lost 2 bases, and 17 bases lay between the germline ends. The CDR3 sequence is CAITNNGANYGYTF. The CDR3 coding sequence is TGTGCCATCACTAATAACGGGGCCAACTATGGCTACACCTTC.

This rearrangement joins TRBV9 to TRBJ1-5; tentative D call: TRBD1 (6 bases). This CDR3 has 12 amino acids. V was clipped by 4 bases and J by 12 bases, with 14 bases between them. Germline lookup yields CDR1 SGDLS and CDR2 YYNGEE. The CDR3: CASSNSEGVQHF. The CDR3, as DNA: TGTGCCAGCAGCAATTCGGAGGGGGTCCAGCATTTT.

This clonotype was seen more than once but under ten times. The chain links TRBV25-1 to TRBJ2-5, with D maybe TRBD1 (6 bases). V lost 1 base, J lost 7 bases, and 16 bases lay in between. The CDR3 is 15 residues long. In germline, CDR1 is MGHDK, CDR2 SYGVNS. The CDR3 reads CASSESLGTGRTQYF. The DNA for the CDR3 is TGTGCCAGCAGTGAATCTTTGGGAACAGGGCGGACCCAGTACTTC.

As regards this clonotype: A junction boundary mismatches the germline segment, possibly from a read error. The chain carries TRBV16 and TRBJ2-5, with D maybe TRBD1 (6 bases). The CDR3 contains 13 residues. Germline V CDR1 and CDR2: KGHSY, FQNENV. The CDR3 sequence: CAGSPDSGETQYF. The CDR3 bases are TGTGCCGGCAGTCCGGACAGTGGGGAGACCCAGTACTTC.